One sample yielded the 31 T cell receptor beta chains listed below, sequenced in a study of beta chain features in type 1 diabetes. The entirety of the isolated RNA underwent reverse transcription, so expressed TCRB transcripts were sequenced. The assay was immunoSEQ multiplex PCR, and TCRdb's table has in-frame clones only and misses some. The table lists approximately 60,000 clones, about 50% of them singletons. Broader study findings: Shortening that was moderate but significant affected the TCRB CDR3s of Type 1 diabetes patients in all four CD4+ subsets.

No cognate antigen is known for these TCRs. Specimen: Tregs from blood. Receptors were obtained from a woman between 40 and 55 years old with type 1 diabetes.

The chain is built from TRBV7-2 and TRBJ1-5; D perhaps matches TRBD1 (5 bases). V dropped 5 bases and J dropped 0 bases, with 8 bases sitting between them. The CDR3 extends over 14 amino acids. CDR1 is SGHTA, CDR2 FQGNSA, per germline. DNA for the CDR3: TGTGCCAGCAGCCCGACAGCTAGCAATCAGCCCCAGCATTTT. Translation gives CASSPTASNQPQHF.

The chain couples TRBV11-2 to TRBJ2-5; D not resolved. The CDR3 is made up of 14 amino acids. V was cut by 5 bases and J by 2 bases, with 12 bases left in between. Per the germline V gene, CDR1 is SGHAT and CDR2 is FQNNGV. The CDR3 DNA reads TGTGCCAGCAGCCCGAGTGGCAGGCAAGAGACCCAGTACTTC. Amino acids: CASSPSGRQETQYF.

CDR3 sequence reads: CASSRTSGGRYEQYF. The CDR3 bases are TGTGCCAGCAGCAGGACTAGCGGGGGGCGTTACGAGCAGTACTTC. The chain recombines TRBV7-9 with TRBJ2-7; 14 bases are a match to TRBD2. The CDR3 is 15 amino acids. Germline CDR1 is SEHNR and CDR2 is FQNEAQ (reference sequence). Germline trimming cut 5 bases from V and 4 bases from J; bases unmatched to any gene: 4.

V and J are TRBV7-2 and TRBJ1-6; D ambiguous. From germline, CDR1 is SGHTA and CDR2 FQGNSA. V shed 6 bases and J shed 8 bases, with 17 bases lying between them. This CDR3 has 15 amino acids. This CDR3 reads CASRGDTLRYSPLHF. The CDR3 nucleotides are TGTGCCAGCAGGGGAGACACCCTTAGGTATTCACCCCTCCACTTT.

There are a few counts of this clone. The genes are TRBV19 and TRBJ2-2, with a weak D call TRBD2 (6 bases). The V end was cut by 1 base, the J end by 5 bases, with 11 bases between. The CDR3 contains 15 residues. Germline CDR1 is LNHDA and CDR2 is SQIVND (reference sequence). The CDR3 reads CASSIVGRSTGELFF. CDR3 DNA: TGTGCCAGTAGTATAGTTGGGAGGTCGACCGGGGAGCTGTTTTTT.

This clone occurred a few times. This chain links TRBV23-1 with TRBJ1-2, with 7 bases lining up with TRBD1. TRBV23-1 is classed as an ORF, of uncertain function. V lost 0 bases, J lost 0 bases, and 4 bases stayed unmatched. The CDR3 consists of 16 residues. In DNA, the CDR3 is TGCGCCAGCAGTCAATCCGGGACAGAAGCTAACTATGGCTACACCTTC. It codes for CASSQSGTEANYGYTF.

As DNA, the CDR3 is TGCGCCAGCAGCCTGATGGGACAGTATAATGAAAAACTGTTTTTT. It yields the protein CASSLMGQYNEKLFF. The chain links TRBV5-1 to TRBJ1-4; 7 positions agree with TRBD1. CDR3 size: 15 residues. V was pared by 4 bases and J by 4 bases, with 7 bases of the junction left unmatched. Per germline, CDR1 SGHRS and CDR2 YFSETQ.

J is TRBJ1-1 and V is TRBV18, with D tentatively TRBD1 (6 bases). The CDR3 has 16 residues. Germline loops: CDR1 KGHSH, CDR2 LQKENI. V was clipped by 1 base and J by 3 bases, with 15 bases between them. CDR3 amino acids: CASSPRPTGMYTEAFF. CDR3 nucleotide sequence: TGTGCCAGCTCACCACGACCGACAGGAATGTACACTGAAGCTTTCTTT.

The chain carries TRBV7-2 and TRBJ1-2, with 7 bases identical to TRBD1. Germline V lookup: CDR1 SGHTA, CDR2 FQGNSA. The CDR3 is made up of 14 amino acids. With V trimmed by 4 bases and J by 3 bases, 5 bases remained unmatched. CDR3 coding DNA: TGTGCCAGCAGCTCCCGGACAGGAGACTATGGCTACACCTTC. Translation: CASSSRTGDYGYTF.

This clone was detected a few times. The CDR3 DNA follows: TGTGCCAGCAGGCGGGACAGCTCTGGAAACACCATATATTTT. Protein sequence: CASRRDSSGNTIYF. The chain links TRBV7-2 to TRBJ1-3; 7 bases align to TRBD1. J lost 0 bases, V lost 6 bases, and 2 bases had no gene match. Germline V lookup: CDR1 SGHTA, CDR2 FQGNSA. The CDR3 is made up of 14 amino acids. The complete variable domain, with remaining parts taken from reference TRBV7-2 and TRBJ1-3, reads GAGVSQSPSNKVTEKGKDVELRCDPISGHTALYWYRQSLGQGLEFLIYFQGNSAPDKSGLPSDRFSAERTGGSVSTLTIQRTQQEDSAVYLCASRRDSSGNTIYFGEGSWLTVV.

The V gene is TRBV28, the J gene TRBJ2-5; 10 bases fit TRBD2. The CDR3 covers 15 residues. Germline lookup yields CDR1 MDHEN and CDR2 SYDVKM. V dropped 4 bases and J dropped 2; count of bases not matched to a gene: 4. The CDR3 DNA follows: TGTGCCAGCAGTTCGCTAGCGGGGGCTCAAGAGACCCAGTACTTC. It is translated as CASSSLAGAQETQYF.

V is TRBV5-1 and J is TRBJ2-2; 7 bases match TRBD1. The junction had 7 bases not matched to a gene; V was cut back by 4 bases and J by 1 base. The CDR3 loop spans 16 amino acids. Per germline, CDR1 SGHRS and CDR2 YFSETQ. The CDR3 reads CASSRQGDLNTGELFF. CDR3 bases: TGCGCCAGCAGCAGGCAGGGGGATTTGAACACCGGGGAGCTGTTTTTT.

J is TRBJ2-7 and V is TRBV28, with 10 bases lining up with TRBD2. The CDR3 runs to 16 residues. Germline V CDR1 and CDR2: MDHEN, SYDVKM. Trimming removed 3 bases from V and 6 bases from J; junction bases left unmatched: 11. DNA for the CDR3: TGTGCCAGCAGTTTCTCTTCTACTAGCGGGAAACGCGAGCAGTACTTC. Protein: CASSFSSTSGKREQYF.

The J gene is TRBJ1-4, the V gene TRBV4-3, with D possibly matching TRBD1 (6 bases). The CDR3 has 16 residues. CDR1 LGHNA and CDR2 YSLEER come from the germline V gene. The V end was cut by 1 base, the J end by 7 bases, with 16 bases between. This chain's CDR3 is CASSQGRFRGPEKLFF. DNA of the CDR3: TGCGCCAGCAGCCAAGGACGCTTCAGGGGTCCTGAAAAACTGTTTTTT.

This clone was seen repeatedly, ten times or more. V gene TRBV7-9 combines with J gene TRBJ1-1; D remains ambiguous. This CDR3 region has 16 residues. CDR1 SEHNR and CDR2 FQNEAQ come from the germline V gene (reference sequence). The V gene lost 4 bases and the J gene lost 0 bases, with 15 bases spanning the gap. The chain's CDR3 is CASSWEVGLLNTEAFF. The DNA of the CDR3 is TGTGCCAGCAGCTGGGAGGTTGGGCTGTTGAACACTGAAGCTTTCTTT.

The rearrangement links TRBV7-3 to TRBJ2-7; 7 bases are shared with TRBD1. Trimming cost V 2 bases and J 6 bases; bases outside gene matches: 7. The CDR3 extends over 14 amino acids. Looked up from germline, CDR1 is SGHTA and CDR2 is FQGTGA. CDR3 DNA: TGTGCCAGCAGCTTAGGACAGGCCCCGGGCGAGCAGTACTTC. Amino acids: CASSLGQAPGEQYF.

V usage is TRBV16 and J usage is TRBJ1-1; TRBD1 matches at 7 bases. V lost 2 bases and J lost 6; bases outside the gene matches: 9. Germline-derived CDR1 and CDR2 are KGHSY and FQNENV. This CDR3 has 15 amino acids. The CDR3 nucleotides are TGTGCCAGCAGCCAACTTAAGTACAGGGGCGCTGAAGCTTTCTTT. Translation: CASSQLKYRGAEAFF.

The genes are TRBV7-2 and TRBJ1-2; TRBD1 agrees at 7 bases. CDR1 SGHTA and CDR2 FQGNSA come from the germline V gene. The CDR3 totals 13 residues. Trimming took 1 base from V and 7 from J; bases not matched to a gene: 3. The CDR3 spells CASSLGQGGGYTF. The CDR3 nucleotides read TGTGCCAGCAGCTTAGGGCAGGGGGGTGGCTACACCTTC.

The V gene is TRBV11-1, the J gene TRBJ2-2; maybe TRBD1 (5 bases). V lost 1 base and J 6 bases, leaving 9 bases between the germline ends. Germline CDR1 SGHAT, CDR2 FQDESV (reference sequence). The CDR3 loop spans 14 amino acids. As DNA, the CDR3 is TGTGCCAGCAGCTTAGGGGCCAGGGCCGGGGAGCTGTTTTTT. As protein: CASSLGARAGELFF.

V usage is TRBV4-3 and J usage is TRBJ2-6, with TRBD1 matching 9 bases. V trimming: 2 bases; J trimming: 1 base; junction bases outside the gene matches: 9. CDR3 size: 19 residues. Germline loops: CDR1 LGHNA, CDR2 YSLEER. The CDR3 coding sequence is TGCGCCAGCAGCCAATACTACCGGGACAGGGTATCTGGGGCCAACGTCCTGACTTTC. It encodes CASSQYYRDRVSGANVLTF.

CDR3 bases: TGTGCCAGCAGTTACGAGGCTAGAGTTAGCTACACCTTC. It yields the protein CASSYEARVSYTF. The rearrangement joins TRBV6-6 to TRBJ1-2; no definite D call. V lost 2 bases and J 9 bases, leaving 13 bases between the germline ends. Germline V CDR1 and CDR2: MNHNY, SVGAGI (reference sequence). The CDR3 has 13 amino acids.

The CDR3 DNA is TGTGCCAGCAGCGCGGGGGGGCTAGCGGAATCCTACGAGCAGTACTTC. This gives the protein CASSAGGLAESYEQYF. This chain connects TRBV9 to TRBJ2-7; 8 positions match TRBD2. The V and J ends lost 3 bases and 1 base, in that order; junction bases with no gene match: 9. The CDR3 consists of 16 residues. CDR1 SGDLS and CDR2 YYNGEE come from the germline V gene. Full variable domain (outside the CDR3, taken from reference TRBV9 and TRBJ2-7): DSGVTQTPKHLITATGQRVTLRCSPRSGDLSVYWYQQSLDQGLQFLIQYYNGEERAKGNILERFSAQQFPDLHSELNLSSLELGDSALYFCASSAGGLAESYEQYFGPGTRLTVT.

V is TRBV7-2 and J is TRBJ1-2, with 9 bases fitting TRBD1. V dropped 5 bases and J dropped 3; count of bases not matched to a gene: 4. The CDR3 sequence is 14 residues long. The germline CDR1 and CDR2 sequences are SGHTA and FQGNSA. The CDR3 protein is CASSPRDRDYGYTF. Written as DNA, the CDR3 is TGTGCCAGCAGCCCGAGGGACAGGGACTATGGCTACACCTTC.

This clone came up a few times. The DNA for the CDR3 is TGTGCCAGTAGGGACAGCGGAGGCAATCAGCCCCAGCATTTT. This gives the protein CASRDSGGNQPQHF. The chain links TRBV7-2 to TRBJ1-5; TRBD1 matches 7 bases. In germline, CDR1 is SGHTA, CDR2 FQGNSA. The CDR3 extends over 14 amino acids. The V segment lost 9 bases and the J segment 2 bases; nucleotides outside the gene matches: 7.

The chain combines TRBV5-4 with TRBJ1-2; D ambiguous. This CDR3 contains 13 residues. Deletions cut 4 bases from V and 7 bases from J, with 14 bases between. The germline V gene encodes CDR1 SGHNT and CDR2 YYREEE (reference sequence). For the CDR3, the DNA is TGTGCCAGCAGCGTACTTGGAGTGGCTGGCTACACCTTC. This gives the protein CASSVLGVAGYTF.

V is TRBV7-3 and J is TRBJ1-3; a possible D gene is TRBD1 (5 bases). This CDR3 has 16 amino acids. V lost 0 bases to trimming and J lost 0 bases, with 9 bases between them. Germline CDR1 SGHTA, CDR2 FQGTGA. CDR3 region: CASSLTGGTSGNTIYF. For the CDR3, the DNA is TGTGCCAGCAGCTTAACCGGAGGGACCTCTGGAAACACCATATATTTT.

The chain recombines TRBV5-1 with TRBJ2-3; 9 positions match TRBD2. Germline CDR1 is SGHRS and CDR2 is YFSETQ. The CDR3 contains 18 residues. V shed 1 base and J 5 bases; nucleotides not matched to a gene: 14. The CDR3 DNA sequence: TGCGCCAGCAGCTTGTTTCCTGTGGCGGGGGGGCCTAAAGATACGCAGTATTTT. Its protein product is CASSLFPVAGGPKDTQYF. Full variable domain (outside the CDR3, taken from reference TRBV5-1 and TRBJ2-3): KAGVTQTPRYLIKTRGQQVTLSCSPISGHRSVSWYQQTPGQGLQFLFEYFSETQRNKGNFPGRFSGRQFSNSRSEMNVSTLELGDSALYLCASSLFPVAGGPKDTQYFGPGTRLTVL.

The CDR3 spells CASGRPGQAQGHTF. The CDR3 region has the DNA TGTGCCAGCGGCCGTCCGGGACAGGCACAGGGCCACACCTTC. The chain is built from TRBV6-5 and TRBJ1-2; 8 bases match TRBD1. This CDR3 comprises 14 residues. The V gene end was trimmed by 8 bases and the J gene end by 12 bases; junction bases not matched to a gene: 17. Germline CDR1 and CDR2: MNHEY and SVGAGI.

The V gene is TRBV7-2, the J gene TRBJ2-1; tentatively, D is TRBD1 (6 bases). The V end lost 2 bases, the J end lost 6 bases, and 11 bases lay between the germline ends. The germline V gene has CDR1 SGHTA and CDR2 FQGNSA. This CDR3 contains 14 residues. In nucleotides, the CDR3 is TGTGCCAGCAGCTTAATGCAGGGGACCAATGAGCAGTTCTTC. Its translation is CASSLMQGTNEQFF.

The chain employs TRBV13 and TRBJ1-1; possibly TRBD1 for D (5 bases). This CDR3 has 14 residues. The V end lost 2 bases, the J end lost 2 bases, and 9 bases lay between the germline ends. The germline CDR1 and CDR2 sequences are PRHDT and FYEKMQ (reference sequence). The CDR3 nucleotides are TGTGCCAGCAGCTTATTTGACAGAAACACTGAAGCTTTCTTT. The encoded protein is CASSLFDRNTEAFF.

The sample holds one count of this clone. CDR3 region: CASREQGNTIYF. CDR3 bases: TGTGCCAGCAGAGAACAGGGAAACACCATATATTTT. The chain carries TRBV6-5 and TRBJ1-3; D is ambiguous. CDR1 is MNHEY and CDR2 is SVGAGI in the germline V gene. Trimming removed 6 bases at V and 4 bases at J, with 7 bases between. This CDR3 is 12 amino acids long.